Listed below are T cell receptor beta chains from one sample, sequenced in a study of blood T cell repertoires in COVID-19. Sequencing used immunoSEQ multiplex PCR; TCRdb keeps in-frame clones, though not all of them. The sample lists around 260,000 clones, around 83% occurring once. Sequenced input: peripheral blood. These TCRs come from a man younger than 35 with active or convalescent COVID-19. Each CDR3 is given with its conserved first and last residue. A D gene is named only where the DNA matches it firmly.

J | D | V | CDR3
TRBJ2-4 | TRBD1 | TRBV7-2 | CASSAFGQGAKNIQYF
TRBJ1-1 | TRBD1 | TRBV24-1 | CATRGTGENTEAFF
TRBJ2-5 | TRBD2 | TRBV6-5 | CASSYGPSGIQETQYF
TRBJ2-5 | TRBD2 | TRBV27 | CASSSGLAGEGWETQYF
TRBJ2-3 | TRBD2 | TRBV5-4 | CASSLMAGGAGTQYF
TRBJ2-3 | - | TRBV6-6 | CASSYSQADTQYF
TRBJ2-1 | - | TRBV6-2/TRBV6-3 | CASSYRPGYAGNEQFF
TRBJ2-7 | TRBD2 | TRBV14 | CASSQGTSGRDEQYF
TRBJ1-2 | - | TRBV19 | CASSIGGADGYTF
TRBJ2-7 | TRBD1 | TRBV30 | CAWRAGQVKQYF
TRBJ1-3 | - | TRBV29-1 | CSVAGANGNTIYF
TRBJ2-7 | - | TRBV6-5 | CASTIQVGEQYF
TRBJ2-5 | TRBD1 | TRBV7-9 | CASQQGIAETQYF
TRBJ1-2 | - | TRBV30 | CAWSVRGGGYTF
TRBJ2-7 | TRBD2 | TRBV5-4 | CASSHGGGSPYEQYF
TRBJ1-6 | TRBD1 | TRBV19 | CASSEGQDHSPLHF
TRBJ1-6 | - | TRBV6-5 | CASSPGALYNSPLHF
TRBJ2-3 | - | TRBV9 | CASSVSGSTDTQYF
TRBJ2-1 | - | TRBV7-9 | CASSFGHSDNEQFF
TRBJ2-1 | TRBD2 | TRBV24-1 | CATSDFGSGSRNEQFF
TRBJ2-5 | - | TRBV21-1 | CASRRADRDGETQYF
TRBJ2-5 | TRBD2 | TRBV7-3 | CASSLRPGLDGTQYF
TRBJ2-3 | - | TRBV2 | CASRGGNSGGADTQYF
TRBJ1-6 | - | TRBV10-3 | CAISADSRNSPLHF
TRBJ1-6 | TRBD1 | TRBV5-1 | CASSPRDRDNSPLHF
TRBJ2-1 | - | TRBV6-5 | CASSYPPGNEQFF
TRBJ2-3 | - | TRBV7-9 | CASSLDLRFSGIEQYF
TRBJ1-6 | - | TRBV19 | CASSIEGVGNSPLHF
TRBJ2-7 | TRBD1 | TRBV5-8 | CASSVRDRVIDEQYF
TRBJ2-3 | - | TRBV7-2 | CASSLVQVPGARTDTQYF
TRBJ1-5 | TRBD1 | TRBV28 | CASSPPGQGGQPQHF
TRBJ1-3 | - | TRBV6-1 | CASTFGNTIYF
TRBJ2-7 | TRBD2 | TRBV2 | CASRGASGRPGEQYF
TRBJ2-7 | - | TRBV2 | CASKEGGMPYEQYF
TRBJ2-1 | TRBD1 | TRBV2 | CASTPQGSLLDEQFF
TRBJ2-7 | - | TRBV7-9 | CASSSSPRYEQYF
TRBJ1-1 | - | TRBV28 | CASSFSTEAFF
TRBJ2-1 | TRBD2 | TRBV30 | CAWSLAGVKSSYNEQFF
TRBJ1-2 | TRBD1 | TRBV30 | CAWSGTGAYGYTF
TRBJ2-7 | TRBD2 | TRBV7-9 | CASSLNPLSGGLSYEQYF
TRBJ2-2 | TRBD1 | TRBV12-3/TRBV12-4 | CASRDRWAGELFF
TRBJ2-1 | TRBD1 | TRBV6-2/TRBV6-3 | CASNPPPGQGDNEQFF
TRBJ2-3 | TRBD2 | TRBV19 | CASKAGLATDTQYF
TRBJ2-7 | TRBD2 | TRBV7-2 | CASSPLAVSYEQYF
TRBJ2-3 | - | TRBV7-8 | CASSLGGGDTDTQYF
TRBJ1-1 | - | TRBV2 | CASIVSNRGTEAFF
TRBJ2-7 | - | TRBV21-1 | CASSKVTSGGYEQYF
TRBJ1-2 | TRBD1 | TRBV6-5 | CASTLTGGTGYGYTF